Shown below are 24 T cell receptor beta chains from a single sample sequenced in a study of OX40 agonist ivuxolimab in advanced cancers. The table came from immunoSEQ multiplex PCR; TCRdb's copy has only in-frame clones and leaves some out. The sample records 50,000 or so clones, more than 75% being singletons. The specimen was CD4+ or CD8+ T cells sorted from blood, collected in a trial of the OX40 agonist ivuxolimab. The receptors stem from an adult with an advanced solid tumor such as melanoma, head and neck, liver or kidney cancer.

This clone was seen more than once but under ten times. The chain is built from TRBV2 and TRBJ1-4; no definite D call. V was trimmed by 11 bases and J by 0 bases, leaving 10 bases between them. The V gene's germline CDR1 is SNHLY and CDR2 FYNNEI. The CDR3 extends over 13 amino acids. Here the CDR3 reads CAQRGATNEKLFF. CDR3 coding DNA: TGTGCCCAGCGCGGGGCAACTAATGAAAAACTGTTTTTT. The full variable domain, rest sourced from reference TRBV2 and TRBJ1-4, is EPEVTQTPSHQVTQMGQEVILRCVPISNHLYFYWYRQILGQKVEFLVSFYNNEISEKSEIFDDQFSVERPDGSNFTLKIRSTKLEDSAMYFCAQRGATNEKLFFGSGTQLSVL.

The chain links TRBV30 to TRBJ1-1; a possible D gene is TRBD1 (5 bases). The germline CDR1 and CDR2 sequences are GTSNPN and SVGIG (reference sequence). CDR3 length equals 13 residues. V shed 3 bases and J shed 1 base, with 9 bases lying between them. The DNA of the CDR3 is TGTGCCTGGAGCGTTGGGGGGAACACTGAAGCTTTCTTT. Translating it yields CAWSVGGNTEAFF.

V usage is TRBV19 and J usage is TRBJ2-2, with 7 bases fitting TRBD1. The V gene's germline CDR1 is LNHDA and CDR2 SQIVND (reference sequence). Trimming took 7 bases from V and 3 from J; bases not matched to a gene: 5. CDR3 length equals 14 residues. In DNA, the CDR3 is TGTGCCAGTACCCAGGGACAGTACACCGGGGAGCTGTTTTTT. It specifies CASTQGQYTGELFF.

There are a few counts of this clone. The chain employs TRBV28 and TRBJ1-5; no clear D. The V gene's germline CDR1 is MDHEN and CDR2 SYDVKM. This CDR3 region has 14 residues. Trimming shortened V by 3 bases and J by 3 bases, and 9 bases separated the two germline ends. The CDR3 DNA is TGTGCCAGCAGTTTGCGTCACACCAATCAGCCCCAGCATTTT. As protein: CASSLRHTNQPQHF.

This clone was observed a handful of times. The V gene is TRBV2, the J gene TRBJ2-3; 7 bases are a match to TRBD1. V lost 2 bases, J lost 2 bases, and 4 bases stayed unmatched. From germline, CDR1 is SNHLY and CDR2 FYNNEI. This CDR3 spans 15 amino acids. The CDR3 loop reads CASSELTGVTDTQYF. The CDR3 coding sequence is TGTGCCAGCAGTGAACTCACAGGGGTCACAGATACGCAGTATTTT.

The V and J genes are TRBV19 and TRBJ2-7; perhaps TRBD1 as D (5 bases). Trimming removed 1 base from V and 2 bases from J, with 12 bases in between. The germline V gene has CDR1 LNHDA and CDR2 SQIVND (reference sequence). CDR3 length equals 15 residues. The CDR3 DNA reads as TGTGCCAGTAGTATAGTCGTAGACAGCGCCTACGAGCAGTACTTC. Protein: CASSIVVDSAYEQYF.

In this sample, this clone turned up a few times. This rearrangement joins TRBV7-9 to TRBJ2-7, with D uncertain. The CDR3 covers 13 residues. The germline V and J ends were trimmed by 0 bases and 3 bases, with 6 bases remaining between them. Germline-derived CDR1 and CDR2 are SEHNR and FQNEAQ (reference sequence). The CDR3 loop reads CASSLAPIYEQYF. In DNA, the CDR3 is TGTGCCAGCAGCTTAGCCCCGATCTACGAGCAGTACTTC.

This chain links TRBV6-6 with TRBJ2-7; the D is unclear. Germline V gene sequence: CDR1 MNHNY, CDR2 SVGAGI (reference sequence). This CDR3 comprises 14 residues. Trimming removed 5 bases at V and 2 bases at J, with 13 bases between. The CDR3 DNA reads TGTGCCAGCAGTCCATCGACCAACCCCTACGAGCAGTACTTC. It yields the protein CASSPSTNPYEQYF.

This sequence joins TRBV28 and TRBJ2-1, with 13 nucleotides matching TRBD2. Losses at the gene ends were 3 bases for V and 4 bases for J; bases not matched to a gene: 9. CDR1 MDHEN and CDR2 SYDVKM come from the germline V gene. This CDR3 has 18 residues. The CDR3 bases are TGTGCCAGCAGTTTCCTTTCCGGGACTAGCGGGACATACAATGAGCAGTTCTTC. The encoded protein is CASSFLSGTSGTYNEQFF.

V gene TRBV10-2 combines with J gene TRBJ2-1; the D is unclear. Germline assignment: CDR1 WSHSY and CDR2 SAAADI. CDR3 length equals 16 residues. Trimming stripped 2 bases from V and 0 bases from J, with 11 bases between. The CDR3 DNA reads TGCGCCAGCAGTGAGGCCGGCTTTAGCTCCTACAATGAGCAGTTCTTC. Protein product: CASSEAGFSSYNEQFF.

This clone was found once. The rearrangement links TRBV30 to TRBJ1-1; D gene unclear. The germline V gene has CDR1 GTSNPN and CDR2 SVGIG (reference sequence). This CDR3 spans 12 amino acids. V was shortened by 4 bases and J by 4 bases, with 10 bases between the two germline ends. The CDR3 protein is CAWIGGSTEAFF. The DNA of the CDR3 is TGTGCCTGGATTGGTGGGAGCACTGAAGCTTTCTTT.

Only one count was recorded for this clone. The chain uses TRBV10-3 and TRBJ1-1; unclear D gene. Germline lookup yields CDR1 ENHRY and CDR2 SYGVKD. CDR3 size: 12 residues. V lost 3 bases to trimming and J lost 3 bases, with 5 bases between them. CDR3 coding DNA: TGTGCCATCAGTGAAGTAGACACTGAAGCTTTCTTT. It yields the protein CAISEVDTEAFF.

A word on this clone: The junction departs from germline at one end; a sequencing error may be responsible. The chain joins TRBV14 to TRBJ2-7; D ambiguous. Germline values: CDR1 SGHDN, CDR2 FVKESK. CDR3 length: 12 residues. CDR3 sequence reads: CASSRSSHEQYF. CDR3 DNA sequence: TGTGCCAGCAGCCGATCCTCCCACGAGCAGTACTTC.

The rearrangement uses TRBV6-1 and TRBJ2-7, with a possible D match to TRBD2 (8 bases). V was cut by 4 bases and J by 2 bases, with 24 bases left in between. Germline V CDR1 and CDR2: MNHNS, SASEGT. The CDR3 is 18 residues long. The CDR3 here is CASSAGTATSAEPYEQYF. The CDR3 region has the DNA TGTGCCAGCAGTGCCGGGACAGCGACTAGCGCCGAACCCTACGAGCAGTACTTC.

The chain combines TRBV7-9 with TRBJ2-4; D call uncertain. V was pared by 5 bases and J by 1 base, with 9 bases between. The germline CDR1 and CDR2 sequences are SEHNR and FQNEAQ (reference sequence). This CDR3 has 14 amino acids. The CDR3 sequence is CASSHRYAKNIQYF. Written as DNA, the CDR3 is TGTGCCAGCAGCCACCGGTATGCCAAAAACATTCAGTACTTC.

The V gene is TRBV12-5, the J gene TRBJ2-7; 8 nucleotides match TRBD1. This CDR3 has 15 amino acids. Per germline, CDR1 LGHNT and CDR2 FRNRAP. The trim removed 7 bases at V and 0 bases at J, leaving 8 bases unmatched. CDR3: CASATGTGPSYEQYF. Written as DNA, the CDR3 is TGTGCTAGTGCTACCGGGACAGGACCCTCCTACGAGCAGTACTTC. Together with reference TRBV12-5 and TRBJ2-7, the CDR3 gives the full variable domain: DARVTQTPRHKVTEMGQEVTMRCQPILGHNTVFWYRQTMMQGLELLAYFRNRAPLDDSGMPKDRFSAEMPDATLATLKIQPSEPRDSAVYFCASATGTGPSYEQYFGPGTRLTVT.

The rearrangement links TRBV7-8 to TRBJ2-7, with TRBD2 matching over 10 bases. The CDR3 sequence is 17 residues long. Germline-derived CDR1 and CDR2 are SGHVS and FQNEAQ. V lost 5 bases to trimming and J lost 3 bases; unmatched junction nucleotides: 13. The CDR3 sequence is CASSPSSGRAEIYEQYF. The CDR3 nucleotides are TGTGCCAGCAGCCCATCAAGCGGGAGGGCCGAAATCTACGAGCAGTACTTC. Variable domain in full (rest from reference TRBV7-8 and TRBJ2-7): GAGVSQSPRYKVAKRGQDVALRCDPISGHVSLFWYQQALGQGPEFLTYFQNEAQLDKSGLPSDRFFAERPEGSVSTLKIQRTQQEDSAVYLCASSPSSGRAEIYEQYFGPGTRLTVT.

The rearrangement uses TRBV9 and TRBJ1-2; maybe TRBD1 (6 bases). The germline V and J ends were trimmed by 1 base and 8 bases, with 12 bases remaining between them. The CDR3 is made up of 13 amino acids. Germline-derived CDR1 and CDR2 are SGDLS and YYNGEE. The CDR3 DNA reads as TGTGCCAGCAGCGTAAGATCAGGGGAGGGCTACACCTTC. It codes for CASSVRSGEGYTF. Complete variable domain (other parts from reference TRBV9 and TRBJ1-2): DSGVTQTPKHLITATGQRVTLRCSPRSGDLSVYWYQQSLDQGLQFLIQYYNGEERAKGNILERFSAQQFPDLHSELNLSSLELGDSALYFCASSVRSGEGYTFGSGTRLTVV.

This clone was picked up one time. The V call is TRBV5-1, the J call TRBJ2-1; 7 bases line up with TRBD2. The CDR3 sequence is 13 residues long. With 2 bases clipped from V and 6 bases from J, the junction kept 2 bases outside the gene matches. From germline, CDR1 is SGHRS and CDR2 YFSETQ. This CDR3 reads CASSLTGGNEQFF. Written as DNA, the CDR3 is TGCGCCAGCAGCTTAACGGGGGGCAATGAGCAGTTCTTC.

This rearrangement joins TRBV7-2 to TRBJ2-7; 10 bases are a match to TRBD2. J lost 3 bases, V lost 5 bases, and 10 bases had no gene match. Germline V gene sequence: CDR1 SGHTA, CDR2 FQGNSA. This CDR3 has 16 amino acids. CDR3 sequence: CASSPSASGSIYEQYF. CDR3 coding DNA: TGTGCCAGCAGCCCCAGCGCTAGCGGGAGTATCTACGAGCAGTACTTC.

The chain has TRBV19 and TRBJ1-1; D perhaps matches TRBD1 (5 bases). Germline V gives CDR1 LNHDA, CDR2 SQIVND (reference sequence). Trimming removed 7 bases at V and 4 bases at J, with 13 bases between. There are 13 residues in the CDR3. For the CDR3, the DNA is TGTGCCAGTATGGAAGGGGTGGGCACTGAAGCTTTCTTT. Encoded protein: CASMEGVGTEAFF.

This chain uses TRBV7-3 with TRBJ2-6; D not resolved. Germline V gene lookup returns CDR1 SGHTA and CDR2 FQGTGA. The CDR3 has 16 amino acids. V lost 5 bases and J lost 2, with 13 bases in between. The CDR3 protein is CASSPTSGPGANVLTF. In DNA form, the CDR3 reads TGTGCCAGCAGCCCGACTTCAGGCCCTGGGGCCAACGTCCTGACTTTC.

V usage is TRBV5-1 and J usage is TRBJ2-1, with TRBD2 identical over 7 bases. Germline V lookup: CDR1 SGHRS, CDR2 YFSETQ. The length of the CDR3 is 14 residues. V lost 5 bases to trimming and J lost 8 bases; unmatched junction nucleotides: 10. The CDR3 spells CASSRREGGYEQFF. CDR3 coding DNA: TGCGCCAGCAGTCGGAGGGAGGGAGGTTATGAGCAGTTCTTC.

This sequence joins TRBV9 and TRBJ2-3, with D tentatively TRBD2 (6 bases). Germline assignment: CDR1 SGDLS and CDR2 YYNGEE. Deletions cut 4 bases from V and 2 bases from J, with 17 bases between. This CDR3 is built from 16 residues. CDR3 DNA sequence: TGTGCCAGCAGCCCCCCATCCGCGGACTACACAGATACGCAGTATTTT. Amino acids: CASSPPSADYTDTQYF. The full variable domain, rest sourced from reference TRBV9 and TRBJ2-3, is DSGVTQTPKHLITATGQRVTLRCSPRSGDLSVYWYQQSLDQGLQFLIQYYNGEERAKGNILERFSAQQFPDLHSELNLSSLELGDSALYFCASSPPSADYTDTQYFGPGTRLTVL.